This T cell receptor (beta chain) was profiled in a study of regulatory T cells in long-lasting Graves disease. Study-level background: Disease was considered persistent Graves' disease after over 5 years of antithyroid drugs (with positive TSH receptor antibodies). Overall study findings and caveats: Accuracy might have suffered from few samples. With a few thousand shared public clonotypes, persistent patients exceeded new patients, who shared over 850.

Remarks on this clonotype: Antigen: not known.

Arm-PCR with iRepertoire HTBI primers amplified the CDR3 regions for these TCR beta libraries. A single record per CDR3 protein comes from TCRdb applying MiXCR to the multiplex PCR reads. The sample comprises around 450,000 distinct CDR3 sequences, 20% to 25% of which are singletons, and approximately 6.4% rests with the top ten. Trimming shortened V by 8 bases and J by 4 bases, and 12 bases separated the two germline ends. The CDR3 consists of 12 residues. Stated time point: persistent/refractory GD, antithyroid drugs over 5 years with positive TRAb. Making the TCR library involved RNA that had been extracted from PBMCs. The peripheral blood volume drawn was 8.5 to 9 milliliters, and it was collected into EDTA tubes.

The receptor comes from a female donor with Graves disease. Sequences were derived from peripheral blood mononuclear cells (PBMCs), sampled when the disease was refractory, from a patient treated with antithyroid drugs. The chain couples TRBV12-3 or TRBV12-4 to TRBJ2-7, with D perhaps TRBD1 (5 bases). The CDR3 DNA sequence: TGTGCCAGCGGGTACGACAGTTACGAGCAGTACTTC. It yields the protein CASGYDSYEQYF.